The T cell receptor (beta chain) described here comes from a study of blood T cell repertoires in COVID-19. The wider study: PBMCs, B-cell-depleted T cells, or T cells were the source of the cDNA or gDNA that made up the material.

Participant ages covered 18 to 89 years across 20 to 25 US areas. Original analysis: The authors estimated nucleated cell counts from reference gene primer amplification. Assay: immunoSEQ multiplex PCR; the TCRdb copy retains only in-frame clones and omits some. For V, J and clone size, that table is used; D and trimming come from the DNA. Seen here are around 250,000 clones, 75% to 90% observed once, and the top ten hold approximately 1.9%. The CDR3 sequence is 12 residues long. V was pared by 3 bases and J by 8 bases, with 11 bases between. Germline V gene sequence: CDR1 LGHDT, CDR2 YNNKEL (reference sequence).

The specimen sequenced was PBMCs or T cells enriched from blood (not recorded which). This clonotype was obtained from a woman aged 45-65 years who had recovered from COVID-19. The rearrangement links TRBV3-1 (or the pseudogene TRBV3-2) to TRBJ2-7; possibly TRBD1 for D (5 bases). The DNA of the CDR3 is TGTGCCAGCAGCCACCAAAAGGGGCAGCAGTACTTC. It specifies CASSHQKGQQYF.